These 21 T cell receptor beta chains came from one sample sequenced in a study of cytomegalovirus exposure and HLA in healthy donors. Amplification used 60 Vbeta primers and 13 Jbeta primers. Method: immunoSEQ multiplex PCR; TCRdb's copy keeps in-frame clones and lacks some. The sample carries a few hundred thousand clones, around 89% recorded once. Sequences were obtained from PBMCs. These receptors all stem from a woman aged 18-29 years in good health and CMV-seronegative.

CDR3 coding DNA: TGTGCCAGCAGCCCGAGGGACAGGGCCTACGAGCAGTACTTC. Encoded protein: CASSPRDRAYEQYF. This chain connects TRBV7-2 to TRBJ2-7; 9 bases agree with TRBD1. V lost 5 bases and J lost 2; bases outside the gene matches: 4. Germline CDR1 reads SGHTA; CDR2 reads FQGNSA. The CDR3 is 14 residues long.

This clone was observed once. This sequence joins TRBV6-5 and TRBJ2-3; D is unresolved. This CDR3 is 12 amino acids long. From germline, CDR1 is MNHEY and CDR2 SVGAGI. The V and J ends lost 4 bases and 2 bases respectively, with 4 bases between them. The CDR3 here is CASSSFTDTQYF. The CDR3 DNA is TGTGCCAGCAGTTCATTCACAGATACGCAGTATTTT.

The chain combines TRBV5-1 with TRBJ2-5; weak D call: TRBD2 (7 bases). V was trimmed by 1 base and J by 1 base, leaving 11 bases between them. Germline V gene sequence: CDR1 SGHRS, CDR2 YFSETQ. The CDR3 is made up of 15 amino acids. CDR3 nucleotide sequence: TGCGCCAGCAGCTTGTATCGGGGGGCCCAAGAGACCCAGTACTTC. Translation: CASSLYRGAQETQYF.

The V gene is TRBV19, the J gene TRBJ1-5; D possibly corresponds to TRBD1 (5 bases). With 3 bases removed from V and 2 bases from J, the gap between germline ends came to 17 bases. Germline CDR1 and CDR2: LNHDA and SQIVND (reference sequence). The CDR3 is 17 amino acids. The CDR3 sequence: CASSMVRRGDGNQPQHF. In DNA form, the CDR3 reads TGTGCCAGTAGTATGGTTAGGAGGGGCGATGGCAATCAGCCCCAGCATTTT.

The rearrangement links TRBV5-6 to TRBJ2-7, with 8 nucleotides matching TRBD1. Germline V CDR1 and CDR2: SGHDT, YYEEEE. After removal of 1 base from V and 2 bases from J, the junction contained 8 bases not matched to a gene. The CDR3 runs 16 residues. CDR3 region: CASSLPPGQGAYEQYF. CDR3 sequence (DNA): TGTGCCAGCAGCTTGCCCCCAGGACAGGGCGCCTACGAGCAGTACTTC. Full variable domain (outside the CDR3, taken from reference TRBV5-6 and TRBJ2-7): DAGVTQSPTHLIKTRGQQVTLRCSPKSGHDTVSWYQQALGQGPQFIFQYYEEEERQRGNFPDRFSGHQFPNYSSELNVNALLLGDSALYLCASSLPPGQGAYEQYFGPGTRLTVT.

The chain uses TRBV27 and TRBJ1-2; 8 bases agree with TRBD1. Germline CDR1 MNHEY, CDR2 SMNVEV (reference sequence). The CDR3 has 17 residues. V was clipped by 2 bases and J by 3 bases; unmatched bases: 11. CDR3 region: CASSLIGVQGAHYGYTF. The CDR3, as DNA: TGTGCCAGCAGTTTAATCGGGGTGCAGGGGGCGCACTATGGCTACACCTTC.

The chain recombines TRBV19 with TRBJ1-5; D is ambiguous. Trimming took off 4 bases at V and 9 bases at J, with 10 bases between the two ends. The CDR3 length is 12 residues. Germline lookup yields CDR1 LNHDA and CDR2 SQIVND (reference sequence). The CDR3 is CASSTPSWPQHF. Written as DNA, the CDR3 is TGTGCCAGTAGTACCCCGTCGTGGCCCCAGCATTTT.

The chain links TRBV10-3 to TRBJ2-3, with D perhaps TRBD1 (5 bases). This CDR3 is 12 amino acids long. Between the trimmed V and J ends, which lost 4 bases and 10 bases, there was a span of 12 bases. Germline V gene lookup returns CDR1 ENHRY and CDR2 SYGVKD. CDR3 nucleotide sequence: TGTGCCATCAGTGTGGACAAGGTACCGCAGTATTTT. Its translation: CAISVDKVPQYF.

The chain carries TRBV7-9 and TRBJ2-7; D gene ambiguous. Germline V gives CDR1 SEHNR, CDR2 FQNEAQ (reference sequence). The V and J ends lost 5 bases and 3 bases respectively, with 17 bases between them. The CDR3 is made up of 15 amino acids. The CDR3 sequence: CASSPLTPSFYEQYF. The CDR3 DNA reads TGTGCCAGCAGCCCTTTGACTCCATCCTTCTACGAGCAGTACTTC.

The chain combines TRBV11-2 with TRBJ2-1, with 11 bases aligning to TRBD2. The V and J ends lost 5 bases and 6 bases, in that order; junction bases with no gene match: 6. CDR1 is SGHAT and CDR2 is FQNNGV in the germline V gene. This CDR3 spans 15 amino acids. CDR3 amino acids: CASSDSGGVRNEQFF. CDR3 coding DNA: TGTGCCAGCAGCGATAGCGGGGGGGTCCGCAATGAGCAGTTCTTC.

The rearrangement uses TRBV6-5 and TRBJ2-3; perhaps TRBD1 as D (6 bases). Germline CDR1 and CDR2: MNHEY and SVGAGI. The CDR3 runs to 15 residues. Trimming removed 5 bases from V and 0 bases from J, with 12 bases in between. The CDR3 DNA sequence: TGTGCCAGCAGTACACCGGGACATAGCACAGATACGCAGTATTTT. Its protein is CASSTPGHSTDTQYF.

The rearrangement links TRBV15 to TRBJ2-7; a possible D gene is TRBD2 (6 bases). V gave up 3 bases and J gave up 0 bases, with 12 bases separating them. This CDR3 is 15 amino acids long. Germline loops: CDR1 LNHNV, CDR2 YYDKDF (reference sequence). CDR3 in DNA: TGTGCCACCAGCAGGGGCCACGGGAGCTCCTACGAGCAGTACTTC. Its translation: CATSRGHGSSYEQYF.

V usage is TRBV18 and J usage is TRBJ2-7, with 10 bases lining up with TRBD2. Unmatched junction bases numbered 10, after V lost 3 bases and J lost 5 bases. There are 16 residues in the CDR3. Germline CDR1 and CDR2: KGHSH and LQKENI. The CDR3 loop is CASSPSLAGDTHEQYF. CDR3 bases: TGTGCCAGCTCACCGAGTCTAGCGGGAGACACCCACGAGCAGTACTTC.

This chain joins TRBV7-3 and TRBJ2-1, with D perhaps matching TRBD2 (6 bases). The V end lost 5 bases, the J end lost 4 bases, and 18 bases lay between the germline ends. Germline values: CDR1 SGHTA, CDR2 FQGTGA. The CDR3 covers 16 residues. The CDR3 sequence is CASSPSSGLMYNEQFF. CDR3 in DNA: TGTGCCAGCAGCCCTAGCAGCGGGCTTATGTACAATGAGCAGTTCTTC.

The V and J genes are TRBV28 and TRBJ1-2; D possibly corresponds to TRBD1 (6 bases). The V gene lost 4 bases and the J gene lost 5 bases, with 17 bases spanning the gap. This CDR3 has 15 residues. The V gene's germline CDR1 is MDHEN and CDR2 SYDVKM. Written as DNA, the CDR3 is TGTGCCAGCAGTTATACCCAGGGGACTACTTATGGCTACACCTTC. Translating it yields CASSYTQGTTYGYTF.

The rearrangement uses TRBV10-3 and TRBJ2-2; the match to TRBD1 covers 7 bases. Germline CDR1 is ENHRY and CDR2 is SYGVKD. V was pared by 3 bases and J by 5 bases, with 9 bases of the junction left unmatched. The CDR3 loop spans 16 amino acids. The CDR3, as DNA: TGTGCCATCAGTGACCCCGGCAGGGGGATAACCGGGGAGCTGTTTTTT. Its protein is CAISDPGRGITGELFF.

This clone has just one count. The J gene is TRBJ2-3, the V gene TRBV29-1; no reliable D call. The CDR3 sequence is 11 residues long. CDR1 is SQVTM, CDR2 ANQGSEA, per germline. Trimming cost V 3 bases and J 6 bases, with 7 bases left between them. The CDR3 reads CSVDVVDTQYF. The CDR3 nucleotides read TGCAGCGTTGATGTCGTGGATACGCAGTATTTT.

The chain uses TRBV18 and TRBJ1-1; a possible D gene is TRBD1 (5 bases). V dropped 6 bases and J dropped 0 bases, with 20 bases sitting between them. CDR1 is KGHSH, CDR2 LQKENI, per germline. The CDR3 has 17 amino acids. CDR3 sequence reads: CASSPVEQDGLNTEAFF. Written as DNA, the CDR3 is TGTGCCAGCTCCCCGGTGGAACAGGATGGTTTGAACACTGAAGCTTTCTTT.

The chain has TRBV19 and TRBJ1-2; D possibly corresponds to TRBD1 (6 bases). Germline V gene data show CDR1 as LNHDA and CDR2 as SQIVND (reference sequence). The CDR3 runs 15 residues. Trimming removed 2 bases from V and 2 bases from J, with 12 bases in between. As DNA, the CDR3 is TGTGCCAGTAGTATATCAGGGAGGGGGAACTATGGCTACACCTTC. Encoded protein: CASSISGRGNYGYTF.

In its sample, this clone was seen a few times. The chain combines TRBV28 with TRBJ2-2, with 7 bases matching TRBD1. V shed 6 bases and J 4 bases; nucleotides not matched to a gene: 8. Germline V lookup: CDR1 MDHEN, CDR2 SYDVKM. The CDR3 covers 15 residues. The CDR3 DNA reads as TGTGCCAGCAGGAGTTGGGACAGTCCCACCGGGGAGCTGTTTTTT. It yields the protein CASRSWDSPTGELFF.

This sequence joins TRBV10-2 and TRBJ1-4; 8 bases align to TRBD1. From germline, CDR1 is WSHSY and CDR2 SAAADI. V was pared by 2 bases and J by 8 bases, with 4 bases of the junction left unmatched. The CDR3 is made up of 14 amino acids. The DNA for the CDR3 is TGCGCCAGCAGTGAGACAGGGGGAGGCGAAAAACTGTTTTTT. It codes for CASSETGGGEKLFF.